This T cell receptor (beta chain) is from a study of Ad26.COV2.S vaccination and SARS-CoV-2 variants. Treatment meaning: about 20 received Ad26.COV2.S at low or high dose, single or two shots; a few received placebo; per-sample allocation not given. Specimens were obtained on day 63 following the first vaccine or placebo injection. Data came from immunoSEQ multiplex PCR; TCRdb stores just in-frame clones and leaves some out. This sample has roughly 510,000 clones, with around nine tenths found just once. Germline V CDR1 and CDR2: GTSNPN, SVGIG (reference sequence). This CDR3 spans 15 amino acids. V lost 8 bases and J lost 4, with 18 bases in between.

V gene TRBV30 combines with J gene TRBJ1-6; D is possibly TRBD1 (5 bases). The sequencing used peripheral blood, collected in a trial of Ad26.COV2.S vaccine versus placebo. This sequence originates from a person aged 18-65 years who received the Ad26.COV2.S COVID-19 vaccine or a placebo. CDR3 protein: CASLSRGSYNSPLHF. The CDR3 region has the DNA TGTGCCAGTCTATCTCGGGGCTCATATAATTCACCCCTCCACTTT.